The 20 T cell receptor beta chains given below trace back to one sample, sequenced in a study of spatial heterogeneity in lung cancer. As to time point: blood at routine non-recurrence follow-up after resection. TCRdb itself ran the 5' RACE reads through MiXCR, one entry per CDR3 protein. The table has approximately 70,000 distinct CDR3 sequences, roughly 9% seen once; the top ten hold roughly 1.9%. Sequenced material: PBMCs, taken at follow-up. These receptors originate from a female donor with early-stage non-small cell lung cancer.

The sample holds many counts of this clonotype. This chain uses TRBV6-6 with TRBJ1-6, with TRBD1 matching 7 bases. This CDR3 spans 17 amino acids. Germline V gene lookup returns CDR1 MNHNY and CDR2 SVGAGI (reference sequence). Trimming took 6 bases from V and 6 from J; bases not matched to a gene: 14. CDR3 DNA: TGTGCCAGCAGCCCTATTAAGGGGGCGAAATTTAATTCACCCCTCCACTTT. Its protein product is CASSPIKGAKFNSPLHF.

This clonotype was observed a few times. The chain joins TRBV23-1 to TRBJ2-7, with D maybe TRBD2 (5 bases). TRBV23-1 is reported as an ORF; its role is uncertain. This CDR3 is 10 amino acids long. The germline V and J ends were trimmed by 6 bases and 5 bases, with 5 bases remaining between them. The CDR3 reads CASSGDEQYF. The CDR3 DNA follows: TGCGCCAGCAGCGGGGACGAGCAGTACTTC.

This clonotype has at least ten counts. This chain connects TRBV27 to TRBJ2-2; no firm D call. The CDR3 sequence is 14 residues long. Germline CDR1 and CDR2: MNHEY and SMNVEV (reference sequence). The V end was cut by 3 bases, the J end by 2 bases, with 7 bases between. The CDR3 is CASSFTVNTGELFF. In DNA, the CDR3 is TGTGCCAGCAGTTTTACCGTAAACACCGGGGAGCTGTTTTTT.

This clonotype was seen at least ten times. CDR3 DNA sequence: TGTGCCAGCAGTTCCCCCCCCAGGAATACGGAGCTGACCTACAATGAGCAGTTCTTC. Its translation: CASSSPPRNTELTYNEQFF. V is TRBV6-5 and J is TRBJ2-1, with unresolved D. Germline lookup yields CDR1 MNHEY and CDR2 SVGAGI. The CDR3 spans 19 residues. V dropped 4 bases and J dropped 2 bases, with 24 bases sitting between them.

The chain uses TRBV19 and TRBJ1-5; 7 nucleotides line up with TRBD1. Trimming at V came to 6 bases and at J to 4 bases, leaving 12 bases not matched to a gene. The CDR3 spans 16 residues. Germline CDR1 and CDR2: LNHDA and SQIVND (reference sequence). The CDR3 spells CASRPRQGVVNQPQHF. As DNA, the CDR3 is TGTGCCAGTAGACCAAGGCAGGGGGTTGTTAATCAGCCCCAGCATTTT. Using reference TRBV19 and TRBJ1-5 for the parts outside the CDR3, the full variable domain is DGGITQSPKYLFRKEGQNVTLSCEQNLNHDAMYWYRQDPGQGLRLIYYSQIVNDFQKGDIAEGYSVSREKKESFPLTVTSAQKNPTAFYLCASRPRQGVVNQPQHFGDGTRLSIL.

This clonotype was counted many times. The rearrangement joins TRBV7-8 to TRBJ1-5, with TRBD1 as a possible D gene (5 bases). The germline CDR1 and CDR2 sequences are SGHVS and FQNEAQ. CDR3 size: 16 residues. With 1 base removed from V and 1 base from J, the gap between germline ends came to 11 bases. The CDR3 nucleotides read TGTGCCAGCAGCTTAGGCAGGGTGAGGAGCAATCAGCCCCAGCATTTT. Translated: CASSLGRVRSNQPQHF.

This clonotype was recorded at least ten times. The V gene is TRBV28, the J gene TRBJ2-1; 9 bases agree with TRBD2. CDR3 length: 16 residues. Germline CDR1 is MDHEN and CDR2 is SYDVKM. V was pared by 8 bases and J by 1 base, with 9 bases of the junction left unmatched. This chain's CDR3 is CASSGRREGSYNEQFF. DNA for the CDR3: TGTGCCAGCTCCGGACGGCGGGAGGGTTCCTACAATGAGCAGTTCTTC. Full variable domain (rest looked up from reference TRBV28 and TRBJ2-1): DVKVTQSSRYLVKRTGEKVFLECVQDMDHENMFWYRQDPGLGLRLIYFSYDVKMKEKGDIPEGYSVSREKKERFSLILESASTNQTSMYLCASSGRREGSYNEQFFGPGTRLTVL.

This clonotype was recorded many times. This rearrangement joins TRBV27 to TRBJ2-1; 7 positions agree with TRBD2. V dropped 3 bases and J dropped 10; count of bases not matched to a gene: 9. This CDR3 region has 14 residues. Per the germline V gene, CDR1 is MNHEY and CDR2 is SMNVEV (reference sequence). CDR3 DNA sequence: TGTGCCAGCAGTTTCCTGGGGAGGGAAGGGGAGCAGTTCTTC. Protein: CASSFLGREGEQFF.

This clonotype was counted many times. The J gene is TRBJ1-5, the V gene TRBV3-1; D is possibly TRBD1 (5 bases). This CDR3 is 18 amino acids long. Germline V gene lookup returns CDR1 LGHDT and CDR2 YNNKEL (reference sequence). The V gene lost 5 bases and the J gene lost 0 bases, with 20 bases spanning the gap. CDR3 in amino acids: CASSNTGLGANSNQPQHF. DNA of the CDR3: TGTGCCAGCAGCAATACGGGCCTTGGGGCGAATAGCAATCAGCCCCAGCATTTT.

This chain joins TRBV12-3 or TRBV12-4 and TRBJ2-5; possible D gene TRBD2, 5 bases. Trimming pared 5 bases from V and 5 bases from J, leaving 9 bases between. CDR3 size: 12 residues. CDR3 coding DNA: TGTGCCAGCAGTCAAACGGGGGAGACCCAGTACTTC. Protein sequence: CASSQTGETQYF.

This clonotype was observed many times. The chain carries TRBV20-1 and TRBJ2-7; no definite D call. V was trimmed by 3 bases and J by 3 bases, leaving 6 bases between them. The CDR3 runs 11 residues. CDR1 is DFQATT and CDR2 is SNEGSKA in the germline V gene (reference sequence). In nucleotides, the CDR3 is TGCAGTGCTAGGGAACTCTACGAGCAGTACTTC. This translates into CSARELYEQYF.

The chain carries TRBV5-1 and TRBJ2-7; D is unclear. CDR1 and CDR2 (germline): SGHRS, YFSETQ. V lost 3 bases and J 1 base, leaving 20 bases between the germline ends. The CDR3 totals 17 residues. The CDR3 loop reads CASSSSLDGDPSYEQYF. The CDR3 DNA reads TGCGCCAGCAGCTCCTCCCTCGACGGCGACCCTTCCTACGAGCAGTACTTC.

This clonotype is deemed medium-sized (0.01 to 0.1%). The chain combines TRBV24-1 with TRBJ2-3; 7 bases are shared with TRBD2. The CDR3 totals 14 residues. Germline assignment: CDR1 KGHDR and CDR2 SFDVKD. Trimming removed 5 bases from V and 5 bases from J; junction bases left unmatched: 6. The CDR3 spells CATSGEQRGDTQYF. The CDR3 DNA reads as TGTGCCACCAGTGGGGAACAGCGGGGAGATACGCAGTATTTT.

Many counts were recorded for this clonotype. The genes are TRBV5-1 and TRBJ2-5; D possibly corresponds to TRBD1 (5 bases). Deletions cut 3 bases from V and 2 bases from J, with 8 bases between. CDR1 is SGHRS, CDR2 YFSETQ, per germline. The CDR3 extends over 13 amino acids. The CDR3 DNA reads TGCGCCAGCAGCTCGGACACGCAAGAGACCCAGTACTTC. Its protein product is CASSSDTQETQYF.

This clonotype showed up many times. The chain employs TRBV6-5 and TRBJ1-1; D perhaps matches TRBD1 (6 bases). Germline lookup yields CDR1 MNHEY and CDR2 SVGAGI. The CDR3 has 14 amino acids. The germline V and J ends were trimmed by 3 bases and 4 bases, with 12 bases remaining between them. CDR3: CASSYYSGATEAFF. CDR3 bases: TGTGCCAGCAGTTATTATTCAGGGGCCACTGAAGCTTTCTTT.

The chain carries TRBV7-9 and TRBJ2-7; D ambiguous. The CDR3 is 14 residues long. Germline-derived CDR1 and CDR2 are SEHNR and FQNEAQ (reference sequence). The V end was cut by 5 bases, the J end by 2 bases, with 13 bases between. The CDR3 region has the DNA TGTGCCAGCAGCCGCCCGCCTGATACCTACGAGCAGTACTTC. It translates to CASSRPPDTYEQYF.

About this clonotype: A read error is possible here, since a much larger clone lies one base away. V is TRBV9 and J is TRBJ2-3; TRBD2 matches at 8 bases. CDR1 is SGDLS and CDR2 is YYNGEE in the germline V gene. The CDR3 is 15 amino acids. CDR3 nucleotides: TGTGTCAGCAACCCAAAAGCGGGGGCCACAGATACGCAGTATTTT. This translates into CVSNPKAGATDTQYF. The entire variable domain, with the rest obtained from reference TRBV9 and TRBJ2-3, is as follows: DSGVTQTPKHLITATGQRVTLRCSPRSGDLSVYWYQQSLDQGLQFLIQYYNGEERAKGNILERFSAQQFPDLHSELNLSSLELGDSALYFCVSNPKAGATDTQYFGPGTRLTVL.

There are a few counts of this clonotype. The rearrangement joins TRBV29-1 to TRBJ1-1; D not certain. The CDR3 is 10 residues long. CDR1 is SQVTM, CDR2 ANQGSEA, per germline. Trimming shortened V by 7 bases and J by 8 bases, and 11 bases separated the two germline ends. The CDR3 DNA reads TGCAGCGGAGACACGGGAGAAGCTTTCTTT. Amino acid sequence: CSGDTGEAFF.

Worth noting for this clonotype: The CDR3 end shows no conserved phenylalanine or tryptophan, and so a read error is likely. The chain combines TRBV20-1 with TRBJ1-4; D is uncertain. With 6 bases removed from V and 6 bases from J, the gap between germline ends came to 17 bases. The CDR3 runs 14 residues. Germline V gives CDR1 DFQATT, CDR2 SNEGSKA (reference sequence). The CDR3 coding sequence is TGCAGTGCGAATCCCGGGATCGGTGATGAAAAACTGTTTTTA. Translating it yields CSANPGIGDEKLFL.

The rearrangement links TRBV3-1 to TRBJ1-2; possibly TRBD1 for D (6 bases). CDR3 length: 16 residues. Trimming removed 0 bases from V and 2 bases from J, with 13 bases in between. Germline V gene lookup returns CDR1 LGHDT and CDR2 YNNKEL (reference sequence). The CDR3 DNA reads as TGTGCCAGCAGCCAAGACTCAGGACAGAGAAACTATGGCTACACCTTC. This gives the protein CASSQDSGQRNYGYTF. Drawing the rest from reference TRBV3-1 and TRBJ1-2, the complete variable domain is DTAVSQTPKYLVTQMGNDKSIKCEQNLGHDTMYWYKQDSKKFLKIMFSYNNKELIINETVPNRFSPKSPDKAHLNLHINSLELGDSAVYFCASSQDSGQRNYGYTFGSGTRLTVV.